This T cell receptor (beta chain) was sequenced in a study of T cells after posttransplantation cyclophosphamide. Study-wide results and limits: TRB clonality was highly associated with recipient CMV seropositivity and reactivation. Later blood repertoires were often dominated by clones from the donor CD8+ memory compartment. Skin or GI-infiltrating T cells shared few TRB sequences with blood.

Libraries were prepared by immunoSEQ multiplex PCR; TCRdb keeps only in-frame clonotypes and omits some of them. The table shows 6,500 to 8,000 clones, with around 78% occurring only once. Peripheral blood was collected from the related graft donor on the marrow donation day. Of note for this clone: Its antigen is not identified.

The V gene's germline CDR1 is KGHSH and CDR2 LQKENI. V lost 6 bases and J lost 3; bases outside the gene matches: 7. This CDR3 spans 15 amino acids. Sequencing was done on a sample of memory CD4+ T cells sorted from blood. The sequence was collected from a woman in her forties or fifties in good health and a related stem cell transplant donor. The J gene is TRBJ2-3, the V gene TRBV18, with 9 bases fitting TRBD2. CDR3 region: CASSNSGSETDTQYF. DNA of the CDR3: TGTGCCAGCTCTAATAGCGGGAGCGAGACAGATACGCAGTATTTT.